Below are 5 T cell receptor beta chains sequenced from a single sample in a study of a mutant IDH1 vaccine in newly diagnosed glioma. The table came from immunoSEQ multiplex PCR; TCRdb's copy has only in-frame clones and leaves some out. The sample has roughly 50,000 clones, over 70% seen once. Time point described: week 5, during vaccination. Topical imiquimod was applied with each vaccine dose, which held 300 ug of mutant IDH1 20-mer peptide. For these receptors, no antigen is known. This sample comprised PBMCs, obtained from a glioma patient whose treatment included an IDH1 peptide vaccine. The receptors originated from a man in his thirties or forties with glioma.

V and J are TRBV2 and TRBJ1-6; 8 nucleotides align to TRBD1. Germline CDR1 reads SNHLY; CDR2 reads FYNNEI. This CDR3 is built from 15 residues. J was trimmed by 6 bases and V by 6 bases; bases with no gene match: 7. Here the CDR3 DNA reads TGTGCCAGCAGCAAAACGGGACAGGCTAATTCACCCCTCCACTTT. This gives the protein CASSKTGQANSPLHF.

The gene calls are TRBV5-4 and TRBJ2-5; D tentatively reads TRBD1 or TRBD2 (5 bases each). The ends were cut back, 2 bases at V and 4 bases at J, with 15 bases in the middle. The germline gives CDR1 SGHNT, CDR2 YYREEE (reference sequence). The CDR3 totals 15 residues. CDR3 protein: CASSFMVEGPETQYF. The CDR3 nucleotides are TGTGCCAGCAGCTTCATGGTCGAGGGGCCAGAGACCCAGTACTTC.

J is TRBJ1-1 and V is TRBV9; 7 bases are shared with TRBD1. With V trimmed by 2 bases and J by 1 base, 14 bases remained unmatched. The length of the CDR3 is 18 residues. Germline-derived CDR1 and CDR2 are SGDLS and YYNGEE. For the CDR3, the DNA is TGTGCCAGCAGCGTTACCCCTTCTGGAGGGGGCCCGAACACTGAAGCTTTCTTT. Its translation is CASSVTPSGGGPNTEAFF.

The gene calls are TRBV7-9 and TRBJ1-4, with TRBD1 as a possible D gene (5 bases). The CDR3 sequence is 17 residues long. V lost 10 bases and J lost 1, with 22 bases in between. Germline V gives CDR1 SEHNR, CDR2 FQNEAQ (reference sequence). CDR3 in DNA: TGTGCCATCCTCGGGGGGGATGACCCCGGAACTAATGAAAAACTGTTTTTT. It is translated as CAILGGDDPGTNEKLFF.

The V gene is TRBV5-4, the J gene TRBJ1-2; 9 bases align to TRBD1. The germline CDR1 and CDR2 sequences are SGHNT and YYREEE (reference sequence). Unmatched junction bases numbered 11, after V lost 0 bases and J lost 8 bases. The CDR3 consists of 16 residues. The CDR3 bases are TGTGCCAGCAGCTTGGACAGGGGGCTGGATTCGGGAGGCTACACCTTC. Translation gives CASSLDRGLDSGGYTF.